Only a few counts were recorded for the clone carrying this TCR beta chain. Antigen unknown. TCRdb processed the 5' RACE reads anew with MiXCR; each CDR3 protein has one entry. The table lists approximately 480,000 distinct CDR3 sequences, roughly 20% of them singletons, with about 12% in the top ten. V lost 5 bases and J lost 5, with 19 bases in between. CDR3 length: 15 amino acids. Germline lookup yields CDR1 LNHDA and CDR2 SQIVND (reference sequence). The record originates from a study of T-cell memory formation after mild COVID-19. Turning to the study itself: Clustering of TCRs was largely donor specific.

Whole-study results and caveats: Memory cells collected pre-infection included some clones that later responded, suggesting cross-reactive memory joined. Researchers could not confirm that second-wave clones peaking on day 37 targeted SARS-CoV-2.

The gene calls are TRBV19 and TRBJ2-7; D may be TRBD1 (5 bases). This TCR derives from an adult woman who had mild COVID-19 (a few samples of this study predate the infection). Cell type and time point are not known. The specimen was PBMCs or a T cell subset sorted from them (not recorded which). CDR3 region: CASSLMSRVSNEQYF. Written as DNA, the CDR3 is TGTGCCAGTAGTCTGATGTCCAGGGTATCAAACGAGCAGTACTTC.